This T cell receptor (beta chain) was sequenced for a study of blood T cell repertoires in COVID-19. Across the study: T cells, B-cell-depleted T cells, or PBMCs supplied cDNA or gDNA.

CDR1 and CDR2 (germline): SNHLY, FYNNEI. Trimming removed 8 bases from V and 4 bases from J, with 12 bases in between. CDR3 length: 13 amino acids. Profiling relied on immunoSEQ multiplex PCR, and the TCRdb table lists in-frame clones only, not all of them. The sample includes a few hundred thousand clones, approximately 85% of them seen just once. Sequencing was performed on peripheral blood. The TCR originated in a human donor with COVID-19, enrolled during active disease. The donor label of this sample is uncertain. This chain joins TRBV2 and TRBJ2-4; maybe TRBD1 (5 bases). As DNA, the CDR3 is TGTGCCAGCCGCGACAGTGCTAAAAACATTCAGTACTTC. Protein product: CASRDSAKNIQYF. Looking up the rest from reference TRBV2 and TRBJ2-4 gives the full variable domain: EPEVTQTPSHQVTQMGQEVILRCVPISNHLYFYWYRQILGQKVEFLVSFYNNEISEKSEIFDDQFSVERPDGSNFTLKIRSTKLEDSAMYFCASRDSAKNIQYFGAGTRLSVL.